These 11 T cell receptor beta chains share one sample of origin, sequenced in a study of blood T cell repertoires in COVID-19. Only in-frame clones appear in the TCRdb table, and some are missing; sequencing was by immunoSEQ multiplex PCR. The repertoire holds around 120,000 clones, with about 90% as singletons. Specimen: peripheral blood. The receptors stem from a woman in her sixties or seventies with COVID-19, enrolled during active disease.

This clone appeared a few times. This chain joins TRBV6-5 and TRBJ1-5; 7 bases agree with TRBD1. The J segment lost 0 bases and the V segment lost 8 bases, leaving 1 base of the junction unmatched. CDR3 length: 13 residues. The V gene's germline CDR1 is MNHEY and CDR2 SVGAGI. The DNA for the CDR3 is TGTGCCAGCGGGGACAGTAGCAATCAGCCCCAGCATTTT. This codes for CASGDSSNQPQHF.

This chain joins TRBV5-4 and TRBJ2-3; 9 bases agree with TRBD2. The CDR3 totals 15 residues. Germline V gene data show CDR1 as SGHNT and CDR2 as YYREEE (reference sequence). V was pared by 2 bases and J by 3 bases, with 4 bases of the junction left unmatched. CDR3 in amino acids: CASSLAGGRTDTQYF. The CDR3 nucleotides read TGTGCCAGCAGCTTAGCGGGGGGACGAACAGATACGCAGTATTTT.

The rearrangement uses TRBV6-2 or TRBV6-3 and TRBJ2-1; 11 bases align to TRBD2. Germline CDR1 and CDR2: MNHEY and SVGEGT. The CDR3 is 15 residues long. After removal of 5 bases from V and 10 bases from J, the junction contained 10 bases not matched to a gene. The CDR3 DNA reads as TGTGCCAGCAGTGGTAATAGCGGGGGGGGCAGGGAGCAGTTCTTC. Its translation is CASSGNSGGGREQFF.

The gene calls are TRBV9 and TRBJ2-3; TRBD2 aligns across 8 bases. The germline V gene has CDR1 SGDLS and CDR2 YYNGEE. The V segment lost 0 bases and the J segment 1 base; nucleotides outside the gene matches: 4. The CDR3 loop spans 16 amino acids. The CDR3 here is CASSVGSGERTDTQYF. The CDR3 DNA is TGTGCCAGCAGCGTAGGTAGCGGGGAACGCACAGATACGCAGTATTTT. The whole variable domain, remainder taken from reference TRBV9 and TRBJ2-3, is DSGVTQTPKHLITATGQRVTLRCSPRSGDLSVYWYQQSLDQGLQFLIQYYNGEERAKGNILERFSAQQFPDLHSELNLSSLELGDSALYFCASSVGSGERTDTQYFGPGTRLTVL.

This rearrangement joins TRBV28 to TRBJ2-2, with TRBD1 matching 8 bases. Looked up from germline, CDR1 is MDHEN and CDR2 is SYDVKM. The J segment lost 3 bases and the V segment lost 5 bases, leaving 11 bases of the junction unmatched. CDR3 size: 17 residues. The CDR3 DNA reads TGTGCCAGCAGTCCTGAACCGGACAGGGCGTACACCGGGGAGCTGTTTTTT. Translated, it gives CASSPEPDRAYTGELFF.

The J gene is TRBJ1-1, the V gene TRBV11-1; D gene unclear. Germline V lookup: CDR1 SGHAT, CDR2 FQDESV (reference sequence). This CDR3 comprises 13 residues. V was trimmed by 4 bases and J by 6 bases, leaving 12 bases between them. This chain's CDR3 is CASSSSPLSEAFF. The CDR3 region has the DNA TGTGCCAGCAGCTCGTCCCCCCTGTCTGAAGCTTTCTTT.

This clone is categorized as medium-sized (0.01 to 0.1%). The genes are TRBV6-5 and TRBJ1-1, with a weak D call TRBD1 (5 bases). The CDR3 covers 13 residues. Deletions cut 5 bases from V and 7 bases from J, with 14 bases between. CDR1 MNHEY and CDR2 SVGAGI come from the germline V gene. The CDR3 DNA follows: TGTGCCAGCAGTCCCGGGGGGGATATTGAAGCTTTCTTT. This encodes CASSPGGDIEAFF.

The chain uses TRBV30 and TRBJ1-2; D unresolved. The CDR3 sequence is 14 residues long. Germline V CDR1 and CDR2: GTSNPN, SVGIG (reference sequence). Trimming removed 2 bases from V and 2 bases from J, with 12 bases in between. The CDR3 nucleotides are TGTGCCTGGAGTTTCGAGGTCTACAACTATGGCTACACCTTC. It encodes CAWSFEVYNYGYTF.

J is TRBJ1-1 and V is TRBV7-3; 7 positions match TRBD1. From germline, CDR1 is SGHTA and CDR2 FQGTGA. This CDR3 has 12 residues. V dropped 3 bases and J dropped 6; count of bases not matched to a gene: 1. In DNA form, the CDR3 reads TGTGCCAGCAGCTTGGGACAGTCTGAAGCTTTCTTT. As protein: CASSLGQSEAFF.

The chain uses TRBV27 and TRBJ1-4; TRBD1 matches at 7 bases. J gave up 0 bases and V 6 bases, and 13 bases lay outside the gene matches. The CDR3 runs to 18 residues. Germline V CDR1 and CDR2: MNHEY, SMNVEV (reference sequence). The CDR3 loop reads CASSPLLGQGATNEKLFF. CDR3 coding DNA: TGTGCCAGCAGCCCCCTGTTGGGGCAGGGGGCAACTAATGAAAAACTGTTTTTT.

The chain carries TRBV6-1 and TRBJ1-5; no clear D. The CDR3 sequence is 13 residues long. From germline, CDR1 is MNHNS and CDR2 SASEGT. The V end was cut by 3 bases, the J end by 10 bases, with 13 bases between. CDR3 sequence (DNA): TGTGCCAGCAGTGAGAATTGGGCTGGACCCCAGCATTTT. Amino acids: CASSENWAGPQHF.